The 5 T cell receptor beta chains listed next were all sequenced from one sample in a study of cytotoxic CD8 clonotypes in ibrutinib-treated CLL. The table came from immunoSEQ multiplex PCR; TCRdb's copy has only in-frame clones and leaves some out. The table shows about 120,000 clones, with about 58% occurring only once. The source material was PBMCs, sampled after 24 months of ibrutinib treatment. The receptor set was obtained from a human donor with chronic lymphocytic leukemia.

This chain links TRBV19 with TRBJ1-3; D possibly corresponds to TRBD1 (6 bases). Trimming cost V 5 bases and J 2 bases, with 13 bases left between them. Looked up from germline, CDR1 is LNHDA and CDR2 is SQIVND (reference sequence). The CDR3 is 15 residues long. CDR3 DNA: TGTGCCAGTAGTTCCGAGGGGGTACCTGGAAACACCATATATTTT. This translates into CASSSEGVPGNTIYF.

The chain employs TRBV7-9 and TRBJ2-1; tentatively, D is TRBD2 (6 bases). CDR3 length equals 14 residues. Germline loops: CDR1 SEHNR, CDR2 FQNEAQ (reference sequence). Trimming removed 7 bases from V and 5 bases from J, with 15 bases in between. This CDR3 reads CASIISGGNNEQFF. The CDR3 region has the DNA TGTGCCAGCATCATTAGCGGAGGGAACAATGAGCAGTTCTTC.

The CDR3 region has the DNA TGTGCCTGGAGTAGGAACAGGGGGCGCGGTTCCCCAGCTTTCTTT. It translates to CAWSRNRGRGSPAFF. The rearrangement links TRBV30 to TRBJ1-1, with 9 bases aligning to TRBD1. CDR3 length: 15 residues. The J segment lost 10 bases and the V segment lost 2 bases, leaving 14 bases of the junction unmatched. CDR1 GTSNPN and CDR2 SVGIG come from the germline V gene (reference sequence).

The V call is TRBV5-4, the J call TRBJ2-7; 11 positions agree with TRBD1. The CDR3 consists of 15 residues. V lost 3 bases, J lost 9 bases, and 11 bases stayed unmatched. The germline gives CDR1 SGHNT, CDR2 YYREEE (reference sequence). CDR3 in amino acids: CASSSGQGAWDGQYF. The CDR3 region has the DNA TGTGCCAGCAGCTCAGGACAGGGGGCTTGGGACGGGCAGTACTTC.

The chain couples TRBV28 to TRBJ1-1; 7 bases are shared with TRBD1. CDR1 and CDR2 (germline): MDHEN, SYDVKM. The V and J ends lost 6 bases and 5 bases, in that order; junction bases with no gene match: 15. There are 16 residues in the CDR3. The CDR3: CASSSPARRGTTEAFF. CDR3 sequence (DNA): TGTGCCAGCAGCTCCCCCGCGCGCAGGGGGACGACTGAAGCTTTCTTT.